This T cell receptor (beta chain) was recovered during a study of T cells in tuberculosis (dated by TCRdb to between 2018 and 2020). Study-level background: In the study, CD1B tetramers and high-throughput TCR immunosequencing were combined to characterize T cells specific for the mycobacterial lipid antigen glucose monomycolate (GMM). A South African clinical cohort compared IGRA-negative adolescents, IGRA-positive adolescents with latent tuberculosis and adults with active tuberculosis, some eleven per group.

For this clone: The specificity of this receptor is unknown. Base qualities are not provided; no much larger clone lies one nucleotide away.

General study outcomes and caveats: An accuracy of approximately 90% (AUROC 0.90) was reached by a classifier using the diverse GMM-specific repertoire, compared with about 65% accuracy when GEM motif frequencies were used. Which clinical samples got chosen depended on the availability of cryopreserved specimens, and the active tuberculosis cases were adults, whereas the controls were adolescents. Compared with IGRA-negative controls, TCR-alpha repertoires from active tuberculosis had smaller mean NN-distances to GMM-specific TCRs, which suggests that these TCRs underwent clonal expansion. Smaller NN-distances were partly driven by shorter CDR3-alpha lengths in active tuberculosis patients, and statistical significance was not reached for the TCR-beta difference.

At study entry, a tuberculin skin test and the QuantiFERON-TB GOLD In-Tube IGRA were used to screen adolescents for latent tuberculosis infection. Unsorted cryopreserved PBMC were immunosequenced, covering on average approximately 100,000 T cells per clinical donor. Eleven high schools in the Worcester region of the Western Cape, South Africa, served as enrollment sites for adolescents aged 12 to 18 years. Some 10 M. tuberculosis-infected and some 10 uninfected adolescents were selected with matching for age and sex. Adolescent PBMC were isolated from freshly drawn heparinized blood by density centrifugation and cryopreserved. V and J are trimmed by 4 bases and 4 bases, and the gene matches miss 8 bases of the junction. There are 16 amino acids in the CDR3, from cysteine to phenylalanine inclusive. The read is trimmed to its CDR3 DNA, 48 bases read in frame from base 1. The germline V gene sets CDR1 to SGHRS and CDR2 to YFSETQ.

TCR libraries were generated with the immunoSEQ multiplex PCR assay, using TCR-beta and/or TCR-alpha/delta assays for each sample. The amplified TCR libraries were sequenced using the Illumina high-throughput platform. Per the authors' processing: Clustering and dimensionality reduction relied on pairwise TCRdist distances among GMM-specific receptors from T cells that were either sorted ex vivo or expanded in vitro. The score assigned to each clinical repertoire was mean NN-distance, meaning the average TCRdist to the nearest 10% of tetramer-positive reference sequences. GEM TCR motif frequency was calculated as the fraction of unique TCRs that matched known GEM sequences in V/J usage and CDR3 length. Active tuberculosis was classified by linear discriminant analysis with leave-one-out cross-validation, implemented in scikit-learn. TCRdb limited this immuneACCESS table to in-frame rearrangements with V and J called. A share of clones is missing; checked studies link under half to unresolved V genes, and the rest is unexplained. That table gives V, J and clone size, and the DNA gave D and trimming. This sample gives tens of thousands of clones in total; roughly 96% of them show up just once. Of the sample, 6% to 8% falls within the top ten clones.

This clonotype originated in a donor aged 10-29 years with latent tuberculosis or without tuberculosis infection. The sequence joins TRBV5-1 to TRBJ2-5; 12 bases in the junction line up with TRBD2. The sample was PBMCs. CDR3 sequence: CASSPPSGRAIETQYF. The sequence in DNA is TGCGCCAGCAGCCCCCCTAGCGGGAGGGCGATAGAGACCCAGTACTTC.